The rows below give T cell receptor beta chains drawn from one sample of a study of shared clonotypes between healthy human individuals. The method was immunoSEQ multiplex PCR; TCRdb's version includes in-frame clones alone and lacks a portion of them. The table records 2.3 million or so clones, more than 85% of them present only once. Sequencing used naive CD4+ T cells from PBMCs. The receptors come from a man between 18 and 29 years old in good health. Some clones in this sample may be carry-over from other donors' samples. The CDR3 runs from the conserved cysteine through the conserved F or W. The D gene is left open where the match is weak. Clone sizes are given selectively: once, few, many, or a class where the clone is expanded.

D gene: TRBD2; J gene: TRBJ2-3; clone size: NA; V gene: TRBV7-2; CDR3 protein: CASSSVSTSSGGDTQYF; CDR3 DNA: TGTGCCAGCAGCTCCGTTTCGACTAGCTCCGGGGGAGATACGCAGTATTTT
D gene: NA; J gene: TRBJ2-5; clone size: NA; V gene: TRBV19; CDR3 protein: CASSLGTLETQYF; CDR3 DNA: TGTGCCAGTAGCCTTGGGACCTTAGAGACCCAGTACTTC
D gene: TRBD2; J gene: TRBJ2-7; clone size: NA; V gene: TRBV9; CDR3 protein: CASSVGLAGGPSYEQYF; CDR3 DNA: TGTGCCAGCAGCGTTGGACTAGCGGGAGGTCCCTCCTACGAGCAGTACTTC
D gene: TRBD2; J gene: TRBJ2-1; clone size: NA; V gene: TRBV10-3; CDR3 protein: CAISARLAGSSSYNEQFF; CDR3 DNA: TGTGCCATCAGTGCCCGACTAGCGGGATCAAGCTCCTACAATGAGCAGTTCTTC
D gene: TRBD2; J gene: TRBJ2-1; clone size: NA; V gene: TRBV5-1; CDR3 protein: CASSSRASGRGDEQFF; CDR3 DNA: TGCGCCAGCAGCTCCAGGGCTAGCGGGAGAGGTGATGAGCAGTTCTTC
D gene: NA; J gene: TRBJ2-1; clone size: NA; V gene: TRBV9; CDR3 protein: CASSVKGKGDEQFF; CDR3 DNA: TGTGCCAGCAGCGTAAAAGGTAAAGGGGATGAGCAGTTCTTC
D gene: NA; J gene: TRBJ1-4; clone size: NA; V gene: TRBV14; CDR3 protein: CASSLAGSEEKLFF; CDR3 DNA: TGTGCCAGCAGCCTGGCGGGAAGTGAGGAAAAACTGTTTTTT
D gene: NA; J gene: TRBJ1-4; clone size: NA; V gene: TRBV7-2; CDR3 protein: CASSPKKATNEKLFF; CDR3 DNA: TGTGCCAGCAGCCCCAAGAAAGCAACTAATGAAAAACTGTTTTTT
D gene: NA; J gene: TRBJ2-7; clone size: NA; V gene: TRBV14; CDR3 protein: CASSPGISYEQYF; CDR3 DNA: TGTGCCAGCAGCCCTGGTATCTCCTACGAGCAGTACTTC
D gene: TRBD2; J gene: TRBJ2-1; clone size: once; V gene: TRBV7-9; CDR3 protein: CASSFSSGTSTSNEQFF; CDR3 DNA: TGTGCCAGCAGCTTCTCATCCGGGACTAGCACTTCCAATGAGCAGTTCTTC
D gene: NA; J gene: TRBJ2-5; clone size: NA; V gene: TRBV6-1; CDR3 protein: CASTPGTRETQYF; CDR3 DNA: TGTGCCAGCACCCCCGGGACCAGGGAGACCCAGTACTTC
D gene: NA; J gene: TRBJ2-1; clone size: NA; V gene: TRBV18; CDR3 protein: CASSLLLRADEQFF; CDR3 DNA: TGTGCCAGCTCACTGCTCCTCCGCGCGGATGAGCAGTTCTTC
D gene: NA; J gene: TRBJ2-7; clone size: NA; V gene: TRBV28; CDR3 protein: CASHSFADRASYEQYF; CDR3 DNA: TGTGCCAGCCATTCTTTTGCCGACAGAGCCTCCTACGAGCAGTACTTC
D gene: NA; J gene: TRBJ1-5; clone size: NA; V gene: TRBV19; CDR3 protein: CASSPPLRGGGPQPQHF; CDR3 DNA: TGTGCCAGTAGTCCCCCCCTCAGGGGAGGGGGACCTCAGCCCCAGCATTTT
D gene: NA; J gene: TRBJ2-2; clone size: NA; V gene: TRBV6-5; CDR3 protein: CAVTGELFF; CDR3 DNA: TGCGCGGTCACCGGGGAGCTGTTTTTT
D gene: TRBD1; J gene: TRBJ2-1; clone size: once; V gene: TRBV4-1; CDR3 protein: CASSQPGQGRGVDEQFF; CDR3 DNA: TGCGCCAGCAGCCAGCCGGGACAGGGAAGAGGGGTTGATGAGCAGTTCTTC
D gene: NA; J gene: TRBJ2-7; clone size: NA; V gene: TRBV7-9; CDR3 protein: CASSKLSDSGEQYF; CDR3 DNA: TGTGCCAGCAGCAAACTATCGGACAGCGGCGAGCAGTACTTC
D gene: TRBD1; J gene: TRBJ2-2; clone size: NA; V gene: TRBV29-1; CDR3 protein: CSARTGVVVGELFF; CDR3 DNA: TGCAGCGCCCGGACAGGGGTGGTGGTCGGGGAGCTGTTTTTT
D gene: TRBD1; J gene: TRBJ2-7; clone size: once; V gene: TRBV5-1; CDR3 protein: CASSSPGQGTYEQYF; CDR3 DNA: TGCGCCAGCAGCTCGCCGGGACAGGGGACTTACGAGCAGTACTTC
D gene: NA; J gene: TRBJ2-5; clone size: NA; V gene: TRBV5-1; CDR3 protein: CASSLGVEETQYF; CDR3 DNA: TGCGCCAGCAGCTTAGGAGTGGAGGAGACCCAGTACTTC
D gene: NA; J gene: TRBJ1-5; clone size: NA; V gene: TRBV28; CDR3 protein: CASSLSRNQPQHF; CDR3 DNA: TGTGCCAGCAGTTTGTCCCGCAATCAGCCCCAGCATTTT
D gene: TRBD1; J gene: TRBJ2-1; clone size: NA; V gene: TRBV7-3; CDR3 protein: CASSLGTAINEQFF; CDR3 DNA: TGTGCCAGCAGCTTAGGGACAGCCATCAATGAGCAGTTCTTC
D gene: TRBD2; J gene: TRBJ2-1; clone size: NA; V gene: TRBV4-1; CDR3 protein: CASSQDELAGGFYNEQFF; CDR3 DNA: TGCGCCAGCAGCCAAGATGAACTAGCGGGAGGTTTCTACAATGAGCAGTTCTTC
D gene: NA; J gene: TRBJ2-7; clone size: NA; V gene: TRBV6-6; CDR3 protein: CASSYGPAVYEQYF; CDR3 DNA: TGTGCCAGCAGTTACGGGCCAGCGGTCTACGAGCAGTACTTC
D gene: TRBD1; J gene: TRBJ2-7; clone size: NA; V gene: TRBV2; CDR3 protein: CASSEASGGSDEQYF; CDR3 DNA: TGTGCCAGCAGTGAAGCGTCAGGGGGCAGCGACGAGCAGTACTTC
D gene: NA; J gene: TRBJ2-7; clone size: NA; V gene: TRBV5-1; CDR3 protein: CASSLSGLSYEQYF; CDR3 DNA: TGCGCCAGCAGCTTGAGCGGTCTTTCCTACGAGCAGTACTTC
D gene: NA; J gene: TRBJ1-1; clone size: NA; V gene: TRBV5-6; CDR3 protein: CASSPGPGTEAFF; CDR3 DNA: TGTGCCAGCAGCCCAGGACCGGGGACTGAAGCTTTCTTT
D gene: TRBD1; J gene: TRBJ2-1; clone size: NA; V gene: TRBV7-9; CDR3 protein: CASSRDRTGGYYNEQFF; CDR3 DNA: TGTGCCAGCAGCAGGGACAGGACAGGGGGCTATTACAATGAGCAGTTCTTC
D gene: NA; J gene: TRBJ2-1; clone size: NA; V gene: TRBV7-9; CDR3 protein: CASSLEEGRRGTSYNEQFF; CDR3 DNA: TGTGCCAGCAGCTTAGAGGAGGGGAGGAGGGGTACCTCCTACAATGAGCAGTTCTTC
D gene: NA; J gene: TRBJ1-1; clone size: NA; V gene: TRBV18; CDR3 protein: CASSPPMGEAFF; CDR3 DNA: TGTGCCAGCTCACCACCTATGGGGGAAGCTTTCTTT
D gene: NA; J gene: TRBJ2-1; clone size: NA; V gene: TRBV5-1; CDR3 protein: CASSLGTEQFF; CDR3 DNA: TGCGCCAGCAGCTTGGGTACTGAGCAGTTCTTC
D gene: TRBD2; J gene: TRBJ2-3; clone size: NA; V gene: TRBV2; CDR3 protein: CASSLVSGSAATQYF; CDR3 DNA: TGTGCCAGCAGTTTGGTCAGCGGGAGTGCTGCTACGCAGTATTTT
D gene: NA; J gene: TRBJ2-3; clone size: NA; V gene: TRBV29-1; CDR3 protein: CSVDRVGSTDTQYF; CDR3 DNA: TGCAGCGTTGACAGGGTAGGCTCCACAGATACGCAGTATTTT
D gene: NA; J gene: TRBJ2-1; clone size: NA; V gene: TRBV11-2; CDR3 protein: CASSFYPDEEPNEQFF; CDR3 DNA: TGTGCCAGCAGCTTTTACCCGGACGAGGAGCCTAATGAGCAGTTCTTC
D gene: TRBD2; J gene: TRBJ2-1; clone size: NA; V gene: TRBV7-2; CDR3 protein: CASSPLAGVGYNEQFF; CDR3 DNA: TGTGCCAGCAGCCCGCTAGCGGGAGTTGGCTACAATGAGCAGTTCTTC
D gene: NA; J gene: TRBJ2-5; clone size: NA; V gene: TRBV5-1; CDR3 protein: CASSRQQGVETQYF; CDR3 DNA: TGCGCCAGCAGCCGCCAACAGGGAGTGGAGACCCAGTACTTC
D gene: TRBD2; J gene: TRBJ2-1; clone size: NA; V gene: TRBV5-4; CDR3 protein: CASSLPSGSRNEQFF; CDR3 DNA: TGTGCCAGCAGCTTGCCTAGCGGGAGCAGGAATGAGCAGTTCTTC
D gene: NA; J gene: TRBJ2-7; clone size: NA; V gene: TRBV5-4; CDR3 protein: CASSLWQADGEQYF; CDR3 DNA: TGTGCCAGCAGCTTGTGGCAGGCGGACGGCGAGCAGTACTTC
D gene: TRBD2; J gene: TRBJ2-5; clone size: NA; V gene: TRBV12-5; CDR3 protein: CASGLVPREGETQYF; CDR3 DNA: TGTGCTAGTGGTTTGGTACCCCGGGAGGGGGAGACCCAGTACTTC
D gene: NA; J gene: TRBJ2-3; clone size: NA; V gene: TRBV29-1; CDR3 protein: CSVRLVLADTQYF; CDR3 DNA: TGCAGCGTCCGACTAGTTCTAGCAGATACGCAGTATTTT
D gene: NA; J gene: TRBJ2-6; clone size: once; V gene: TRBV5-1; CDR3 protein: CASLGQISGANVLTF; CDR3 DNA: TGCGCCAGCCTGGGGCAGATCTCTGGGGCCAACGTCCTGACTTTC
D gene: TRBD1; J gene: TRBJ1-6; clone size: NA; V gene: TRBV7-3; CDR3 protein: CASSITQGASPLHF; CDR3 DNA: TGTGCCAGCAGCATCACCCAGGGGGCTTCACCCCTCCACTTT
D gene: NA; J gene: TRBJ1-1; clone size: NA; V gene: TRBV4-1; CDR3 protein: CASSPQAAVNTEAFF; CDR3 DNA: TGCGCCAGCAGCCCCCAAGCGGCGGTGAACACTGAAGCTTTCTTT
D gene: NA; J gene: TRBJ2-1; clone size: NA; V gene: TRBV28; CDR3 protein: CASSLDRVPYNEQFF; CDR3 DNA: TGTGCCAGCAGCTTAGACCGGGTCCCCTACAATGAGCAGTTCTTC
D gene: TRBD1; J gene: TRBJ1-3; clone size: NA; V gene: TRBV7-9; CDR3 protein: CASSFPGGVQGGKRNTIYF; CDR3 DNA: TGTGCCAGCAGCTTTCCCGGAGGGGTTCAGGGGGGGAAGCGAAACACCATATATTTT
D gene: NA; J gene: TRBJ2-1; clone size: NA; V gene: TRBV7-9; CDR3 protein: CASSEEIVSGYNEQFF; CDR3 DNA: TGTGCCAGCAGCGAGGAAATCGTTTCGGGATACAATGAGCAGTTCTTC
D gene: TRBD2; J gene: TRBJ2-7; clone size: NA; V gene: TRBV27; CDR3 protein: CASSLISGAGYEQYF; CDR3 DNA: TGTGCCAGCAGTCTTATTAGCGGGGCGGGCTACGAGCAGTACTTC
D gene: NA; J gene: TRBJ1-5; clone size: NA; V gene: TRBV23-1; CDR3 protein: CASSPRGYSNQPQHF; CDR3 DNA: TGCGCCAGCAGTCCAAGGGGCTATAGCAATCAGCCCCAGCATTTT
D gene: NA; J gene: TRBJ1-4; clone size: once; V gene: TRBV5-1; CDR3 protein: CASSPDQTRAKKLFF; CDR3 DNA: TGCGCCAGCAGCCCGGATCAGACTCGGGCTAAAAAACTGTTTTTT
D gene: TRBD2; J gene: TRBJ2-1; clone size: NA; V gene: TRBV5-1; CDR3 protein: CASESTSGTKGEQFF; CDR3 DNA: TGCGCCAGCGAGTCGACTAGCGGGACCAAAGGTGAGCAGTTCTTC
D gene: NA; J gene: TRBJ2-3; clone size: NA; V gene: TRBV29-1; CDR3 protein: CSVLPGPQGDTQYF; CDR3 DNA: TGCAGCGTCCTACCGGGACCGCAAGGAGATACGCAGTATTTT
D gene: TRBD1; J gene: TRBJ1-5; clone size: NA; V gene: TRBV4-1; CDR3 protein: CASSPADRGGNQPQHF; CDR3 DNA: TGCGCCAGCAGCCCAGCGGACAGGGGTGGCAATCAGCCCCAGCATTTT
D gene: TRBD2; J gene: TRBJ2-5; clone size: NA; V gene: TRBV5-1; CDR3 protein: CASSLQTSGSGVTQYF; CDR3 DNA: TGCGCCAGCAGCCTCCAGACTAGCGGGAGCGGTGTGACCCAGTACTTC
D gene: NA; J gene: TRBJ1-3; clone size: NA; V gene: TRBV5-1; CDR3 protein: CASSLTGLSGNTIYF; CDR3 DNA: TGCGCCAGCAGCTTGACAGGGTTATCTGGAAACACCATATATTTT
D gene: NA; J gene: TRBJ1-1; clone size: NA; V gene: TRBV2; CDR3 protein: CASRGLSAENTEAFF; CDR3 DNA: TGTGCCAGCCGGGGCTTAAGTGCCGAGAACACTGAAGCTTTCTTT
D gene: TRBD1; J gene: TRBJ1-1; clone size: NA; V gene: TRBV9; CDR3 protein: CASSPQGITEAFF; CDR3 DNA: TGTGCCAGCAGTCCACAGGGGATCACTGAAGCTTTCTTT
D gene: TRBD1; J gene: TRBJ2-5; clone size: once; V gene: TRBV23-1; CDR3 protein: CASSQHRGRETQYF; CDR3 DNA: TGCGCCAGCAGTCAACACAGGGGCCGGGAGACCCAGTACTTC
D gene: TRBD2; J gene: TRBJ2-1; clone size: NA; V gene: TRBV27; CDR3 protein: CASKAWTSGHLGTTNNEQFF; CDR3 DNA: TGTGCCAGCAAGGCTTGGACTAGCGGGCATCTCGGGACAACGAACAATGAGCAGTTCTTC
D gene: NA; J gene: TRBJ2-1; clone size: NA; V gene: TRBV28; CDR3 protein: CASSLRQLGGEQFF; CDR3 DNA: TGTGCCAGCAGTTTAAGGCAGCTTGGAGGTGAGCAGTTCTTC